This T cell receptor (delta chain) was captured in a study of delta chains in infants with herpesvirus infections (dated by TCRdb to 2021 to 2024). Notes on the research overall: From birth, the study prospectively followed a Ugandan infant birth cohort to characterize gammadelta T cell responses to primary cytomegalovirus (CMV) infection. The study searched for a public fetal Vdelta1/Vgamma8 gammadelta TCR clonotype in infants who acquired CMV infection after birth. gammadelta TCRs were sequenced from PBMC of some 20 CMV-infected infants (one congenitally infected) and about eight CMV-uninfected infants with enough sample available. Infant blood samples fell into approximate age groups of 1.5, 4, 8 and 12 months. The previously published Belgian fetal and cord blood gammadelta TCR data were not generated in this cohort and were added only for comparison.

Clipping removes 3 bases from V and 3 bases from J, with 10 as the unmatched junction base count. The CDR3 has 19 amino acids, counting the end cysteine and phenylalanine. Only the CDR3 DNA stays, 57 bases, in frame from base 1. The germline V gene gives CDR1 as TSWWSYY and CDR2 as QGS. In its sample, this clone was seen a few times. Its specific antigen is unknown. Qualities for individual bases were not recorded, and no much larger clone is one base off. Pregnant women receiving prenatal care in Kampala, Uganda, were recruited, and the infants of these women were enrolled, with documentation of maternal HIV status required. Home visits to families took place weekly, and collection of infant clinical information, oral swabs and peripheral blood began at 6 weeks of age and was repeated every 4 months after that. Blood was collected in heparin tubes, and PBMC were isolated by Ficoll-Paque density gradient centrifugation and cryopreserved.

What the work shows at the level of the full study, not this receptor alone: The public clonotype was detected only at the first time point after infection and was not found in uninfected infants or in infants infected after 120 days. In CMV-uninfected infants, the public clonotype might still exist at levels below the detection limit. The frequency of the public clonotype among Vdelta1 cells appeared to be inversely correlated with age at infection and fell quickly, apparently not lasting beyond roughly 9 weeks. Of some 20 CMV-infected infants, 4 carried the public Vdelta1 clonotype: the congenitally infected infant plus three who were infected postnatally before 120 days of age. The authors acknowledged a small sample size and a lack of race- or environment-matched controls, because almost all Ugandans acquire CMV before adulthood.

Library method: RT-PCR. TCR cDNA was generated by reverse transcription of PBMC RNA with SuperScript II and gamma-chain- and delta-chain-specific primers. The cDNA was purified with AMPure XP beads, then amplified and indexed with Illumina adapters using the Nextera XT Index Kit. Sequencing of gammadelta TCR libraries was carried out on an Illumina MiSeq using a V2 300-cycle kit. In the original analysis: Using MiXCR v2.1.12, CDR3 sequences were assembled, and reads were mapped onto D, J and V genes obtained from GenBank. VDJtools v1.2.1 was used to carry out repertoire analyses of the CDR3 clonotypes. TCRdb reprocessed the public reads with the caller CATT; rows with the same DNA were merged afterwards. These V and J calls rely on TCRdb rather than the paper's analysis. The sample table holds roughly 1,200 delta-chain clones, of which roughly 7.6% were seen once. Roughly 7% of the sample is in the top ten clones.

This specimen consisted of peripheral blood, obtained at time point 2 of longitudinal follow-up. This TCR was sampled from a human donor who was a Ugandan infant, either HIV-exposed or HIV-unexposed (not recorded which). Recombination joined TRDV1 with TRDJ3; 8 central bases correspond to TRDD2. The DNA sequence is TGTGCTCTTGGGGATCAAGCCTTCCTAAGTGTCTGGGACACCCGACAGATGTTTTTC. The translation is CALGDQAFLSVWDTRQMFF.